The rows below give T cell receptor beta chains drawn from one sample of a study of Ad26.COV2.S vaccination and SARS-CoV-2 variants. The data were produced by immunoSEQ multiplex PCR, yet TCRdb's version contains in-frame clones alone and is incomplete. This table holds approximately 340,000 clones, roughly nine tenths found once. The sequences come from peripheral blood, collected after recovery from COVID-19. These receptors were obtained from a human donor who had recovered from COVID-19. The CDR3 runs from the conserved cysteine through the conserved F or W. A D gene is named only where the DNA matches it firmly. Rows give clone size only sometimes, using once, few, many, or a class for an expanded clone.

clone size	V gene	D gene	J gene	CDR3 protein	CDR3 DNA
NA	TRBV5-1	NA	TRBJ2-3	CASSAESTALNTQYF	TGCGCCAGCAGCGCCGAATCGACAGCCCTGAATACGCAGTATTTT
once	TRBV27	NA	TRBJ2-6	CASSKQASGANVLTF	TGTGCCAGCAGTAAACAGGCGTCTGGGGCCAACGTCCTGACTTTC
once	TRBV3-1/TRBV3-2	TRBD2	TRBJ2-2	CASKASGGASTGELFF	TGTGCCAGCAAGGCTAGCGGGGGGGCCAGCACCGGGGAGCTGTTTTTT
NA	TRBV6-6	TRBD1	TRBJ1-1	CASSRAGTGGMNTEAFF	TGTGCCAGCAGTCGCGCCGGGACAGGGGGCATGAACACTGAAGCTTTCTTT
NA	TRBV12-5	NA	TRBJ2-1	CASGRGSQGVFDEQFF	TGTGCTAGTGGACGCGGGAGTCAGGGGGTATTCGATGAGCAGTTCTTC
NA	TRBV6-5	NA	TRBJ2-3	CASSYSGGWGTDTQYF	TGTGCCAGCAGTTACTCTGGGGGATGGGGCACAGATACGCAGTATTTT
NA	TRBV3-1/TRBV3-2	NA	TRBJ1-5	CASSQGAGTRDQPQHF	TGTGCCAGCAGCCAAGGGGCAGGGACGAGGGATCAGCCCCAGCATTTT
NA	TRBV9	NA	TRBJ1-1	CASSVSGVNTEAFF	TGTGCCAGCAGCGTAAGTGGGGTTAACACTGAAGCTTTCTTT
NA	TRBV9	NA	TRBJ2-5	CASSDSHETQYF	TGTGCCAGCAGCGACAGCCACGAGACCCAGTACTTC
NA	TRBV6-1	NA	TRBJ1-2	CASSEAGRDYGYTF	TGTGCCAGCAGTGAAGCGGGCAGGGACTATGGCTACACCTTC
once	TRBV7-8	NA	TRBJ2-5	CASSPGDPDGTQYF	TGTGCCAGCAGCCCTGGGGACCCCGACGGCACCCAGTACTTC
NA	TRBV5-1	TRBD1	TRBJ1-1	CASSPGTVGYPEAFF	TGCGCCAGCAGCCCCGGGACAGTCGGGTATCCTGAAGCTTTCTTT
NA	TRBV3-1/TRBV3-2	NA	TRBJ2-7	CASSQVGRIYEQYF	TGTGCCAGCAGCCAAGTTGGCAGAATCTACGAGCAGTACTTC
NA	TRBV29-1	NA	TRBJ1-4	CSVEPADAEEKLFF	TGCAGCGTTGAACCCGCTGACGCGGAGGAAAAACTGTTTTTT
NA	TRBV23-1	NA	TRBJ1-5	CASSQSRQDSNQPQHF	TGCGCCAGCAGTCAATCGAGACAGGATAGCAATCAGCCCCAGCATTTT
NA	TRBV27	NA	TRBJ1-2	CASSLYPGEGYGYTF	TGTGCCAGCAGTTTATATCCGGGGGAAGGCTATGGCTACACCTTC
NA	TRBV15	NA	TRBJ2-5	CATSRDRGPQETQYF	TGTGCCACCAGCAGAGATCGGGGGCCACAAGAGACCCAGTACTTC
NA	TRBV7-2	NA	TRBJ2-1	CASSSSGSSSYNEQFF	TGTGCCAGCAGCTCATCGGGAAGTAGCTCCTACAATGAGCAGTTCTTC
NA	TRBV5-4	NA	TRBJ1-1	CASSLDRTSAFF	TGTGCCAGCAGCTTGGACAGGACGTCAGCTTTCTTT
once	TRBV10-3	NA	TRBJ2-7	CAISESKGTEQYF	TGTGCCATCAGTGAGTCGAAGGGGACTGAGCAGTACTTC
few	TRBV5-6	NA	TRBJ2-5	CASSLARTNKETQYF	TGTGCCAGCAGCTTGGCCAGGACAAACAAAGAGACCCAGTACTTC
once	TRBV9	TRBD2	TRBJ2-5	CASSARLAGGLWWQETQYF	TGTGCCAGCAGCGCCCGACTAGCGGGGGGGCTTTGGTGGCAAGAGACCCAGTACTTC
few	TRBV4-1	NA	TRBJ1-5	CASSQASGSNQPQHF	TGCGCCAGCAGCCAAGCTTCGGGGAGCAATCAGCCCCAGCATTTT
NA	TRBV6-5	NA	TRBJ2-7	CASSQGRLSYEQYF	TGTGCCAGCAGTCAGGGGCGTCTGTCCTACGAGCAGTACTTC
NA	TRBV5-8	NA	TRBJ2-1	CASSLVSTSITPWDEQFF	TGTGCCAGCAGCTTGGTCTCGACATCCATTACCCCCTGGGATGAGCAGTTCTTC
NA	TRBV27	NA	TRBJ2-2	CASSYSAANTGELFF	TGTGCCAGCAGTTATAGTGCCGCGAACACCGGGGAGCTGTTTTTT
NA	TRBV5-1	TRBD1	TRBJ1-2	CASSLDRGKGYTF	TGCGCCAGCAGCTTGGACAGGGGAAAGGGCTACACCTTC
once	TRBV6-5	NA	TRBJ1-2	CASSPGSTARYGYTF	TGTGCCAGCAGTCCCGGTTCGACAGCAAGATATGGCTACACCTTC
NA	TRBV7-8	NA	TRBJ2-2	CASSRPGHSAGELFF	TGTGCCAGCAGCCGTCCGGGACACAGCGCCGGGGAGCTGTTTTTT
NA	TRBV24-1	NA	TRBJ2-3	CATSSSLTDTQYF	TGTGCCACCAGTAGCAGTCTCACAGATACGCAGTATTTT
NA	TRBV18	NA	TRBJ2-6	CASSPPRISGANVLTF	TGTGCCAGCTCACCACCGCGAATCTCTGGGGCCAACGTCCTGACTTTC
NA	TRBV9	TRBD2	TRBJ2-7	CASSAPSGGYEQYF	TGTGCCAGCAGCGCCCCTAGCGGGGGCTACGAGCAGTACTTC
once	TRBV4-1	NA	TRBJ2-7	CASSQGQRSYEQYF	TGCGCCAGCAGCCAGGGACAAAGGAGCTACGAGCAGTACTTC
NA	TRBV5-1	NA	TRBJ1-4	CASSLQATNEKLFF	TGCGCCAGCAGCCTACAGGCAACTAATGAAAAACTGTTTTTT
NA	TRBV19	NA	TRBJ1-5	CASTPSQDQPQHF	TGTGCCAGCACCCCATCCCAGGATCAGCCCCAGCATTTT
NA	TRBV2	TRBD1	TRBJ1-6	CASTALPGQNNSPLHF	TGTGCCAGCACGGCCCTCCCGGGACAGAATAATTCACCCCTCCACTTT
NA	TRBV19	NA	TRBJ2-2	CASSIQGSNTGELFF	TGTGCCAGTAGTATCCAGGGGTCGAACACCGGGGAGCTGTTTTTT
NA	TRBV5-1	TRBD1	TRBJ1-6	CASSRAGQGHNSPLHF	TGCGCCAGCAGCCGAGCCGGACAGGGACATAATTCACCCCTCCACTTT
NA	TRBV5-1	NA	TRBJ1-5	CASSAQGGQPQHF	TGCGCCAGCAGTGCTCAGGGAGGCCAGCCCCAGCATTTT
NA	TRBV4-1	NA	TRBJ1-1	CASSQEGSYTEAFF	TGCGCCAGCAGCCAAGAGGGGAGTTACACTGAAGCTTTCTTT
NA	TRBV16	TRBD1	TRBJ2-7	CASSQSFQGAYEQYF	TGTGCCAGCAGCCAATCGTTTCAGGGGGCCTACGAGCAGTACTTC
NA	TRBV5-5	TRBD1	TRBJ1-1	CASSSTGTGGFPAFF	TGTGCCAGCAGCTCGACCGGGACAGGGGGCTTCCCGGCTTTCTTT
NA	TRBV18	TRBD2	TRBJ2-5	CASSPLAGSPKKTQYF	TGTGCCAGCTCCCCTCTAGCGGGGAGTCCCAAGAAGACCCAGTACTTC
NA	TRBV6-6	NA	TRBJ2-2	CASSPRLLNGHTGELFF	TGTGCCAGCAGTCCCCGACTCCTTAATGGGCACACCGGGGAGCTGTTTTTT
NA	TRBV2	NA	TRBJ1-5	CASSPRGGREQPQHF	TGTGCCAGCAGCCCCCGGGGAGGGAGGGAGCAGCCCCAGCATTTT
NA	TRBV5-8	NA	TRBJ2-1	CASSLDQGRYNEQFF	TGTGCCAGCAGCTTGGATCAGGGCCGATACAATGAGCAGTTCTTC
NA	TRBV5-4	TRBD1	TRBJ1-2	CASSWTGGNAYGYTF	TGTGCCAGCAGCTGGACAGGGGGGAATGCCTATGGCTACACCTTC
NA	TRBV5-4	NA	TRBJ2-7	CASSLARFRVTGEQYF	TGTGCCAGCAGCTTGGCTCGGTTCAGGGTGACAGGCGAGCAGTACTTC
NA	TRBV9	NA	TRBJ2-3	CASSVGWGMQYF	TGTGCCAGCAGCGTAGGGTGGGGCATGCAGTATTTT
once	TRBV5-4	NA	TRBJ2-3	CASSLGRATDTQYF	TGTGCCAGCAGCTTGGGAAGGGCCACAGATACGCAGTATTTT
NA	TRBV12-5	TRBD1	TRBJ1-2	CASGLAGQVFGYTF	TGTGCTAGTGGTTTGGCCGGACAGGTTTTCGGCTACACCTTC
NA	TRBV2	TRBD1	TRBJ1-5	CASSGQGGSSNQPQHF	TGTGCCAGCAGTGGACAGGGCGGTTCTAGCAATCAGCCCCAGCATTTT
few	TRBV2	NA	TRBJ1-4	CASSERDRLGKLFF	TGTGCCAGCAGTGAAAGGGATAGACTAGGGAAACTGTTTTTT
NA	TRBV3-1/TRBV3-2	NA	TRBJ1-1	CASSQVFPNTEAFF	TGTGCCAGCAGCCAAGTATTTCCGAACACTGAAGCTTTCTTT
NA	TRBV4-1	NA	TRBJ1-5	CASRDTGSNQPQHF	TGCGCCAGCAGGGACACAGGGAGCAATCAGCCCCAGCATTTT
NA	TRBV27	NA	TRBJ1-4	CASSFRAKTNEKLFF	TGTGCCAGCAGTTTTAGGGCGAAAACTAATGAAAAACTGTTTTTT
once	TRBV11-3	TRBD1	TRBJ2-3	CASSLQGAGDTQYF	TGTGCCAGCAGCTTACAGGGGGCTGGAGATACGCAGTATTTT